Below, 9 T cell receptor beta chains from the same sample are listed, as sequenced in a study of blood T cell repertoires in COVID-19. Some clones are missing from TCRdb's copy, which holds only in-frame ones; the method was immunoSEQ multiplex PCR. The sample has 150,000 to 250,000 clones; 82% are singletons. Sample: PBMCs or T cells enriched from blood (not recorded which). These receptors were obtained from a man aged 35 to 55 who had recovered from COVID-19.

This clone was detected once. The chain employs TRBV15 and TRBJ2-2, with D perhaps TRBD1 (5 bases). Germline V gene lookup returns CDR1 LNHNV and CDR2 YYDKDF (reference sequence). The CDR3 is 16 residues long. V was shortened by 0 bases and J by 3 bases, with 11 bases between the two germline ends. The CDR3 region has the DNA TGTGCCACCAGCAGAGACTTTGACAGCTACACCGGGGAGCTGTTTTTT. It encodes CATSRDFDSYTGELFF.

The chain employs TRBV28 and TRBJ2-7, with TRBD1 matching 7 bases. Germline CDR1 MDHEN, CDR2 SYDVKM. V dropped 8 bases and J dropped 2; count of bases not matched to a gene: 12. This CDR3 has 15 amino acids. Here the CDR3 DNA reads TGTGCCAGCTTAACCTCCGGGACAGCCGCCTACGAGCAGTACTTC. Translating it yields CASLTSGTAAYEQYF.

The chain uses TRBV27 and TRBJ2-3; 7 bases are shared with TRBD2. Germline-derived CDR1 and CDR2 are MNHEY and SMNVEV (reference sequence). After removal of 0 bases from V and 3 bases from J, the junction contained 6 bases not matched to a gene. The CDR3 spans 16 residues. CDR3 residues: CASSLSGGFETDTQYF. CDR3 coding DNA: TGTGCCAGCAGTTTATCGGGGGGGTTTGAGACAGATACGCAGTATTTT.

The genes are TRBV5-4 and TRBJ2-1; perhaps TRBD2 as D (5 bases). The CDR3 loop spans 18 amino acids. Germline CDR1 and CDR2: SGHNT and YYREEE (reference sequence). The V end was cut by 3 bases, the J end by 0 bases, with 19 bases between. CDR3 in amino acids: CASSSREGSRSSYNEQFF. In DNA form, the CDR3 reads TGTGCCAGCAGCTCGAGGGAAGGTAGTAGGAGCTCCTACAATGAGCAGTTCTTC.

CDR3 loop: CASSPRDRGIHTIYF. The CDR3 DNA sequence: TGTGCCAGCAGCCCACGGGACAGGGGAATACACACCATATATTTT. V and J are TRBV2 and TRBJ1-3; 10 bases agree with TRBD1. This CDR3 has 15 residues. Germline assignment: CDR1 SNHLY and CDR2 FYNNEI. V was clipped by 6 bases and J by 8 bases; unmatched bases: 10.

This rearrangement joins TRBV24-1 to TRBJ2-5, with 7 bases fitting TRBD1. The CDR3 is 15 residues long. V was clipped by 3 bases and J by 4 bases; unmatched bases: 7. CDR1 is KGHDR and CDR2 is SFDVKD in the germline V gene. CDR3 nucleotides: TGTGCCACCAGTGATCTCAAGACAGGGTTAGAGACCCAGTACTTC. Translated: CATSDLKTGLETQYF.

The chain carries TRBV5-5 and TRBJ2-7; 8 positions agree with TRBD2. J lost 2 bases, V lost 4 bases, and 20 bases had no gene match. Germline V gene lookup returns CDR1 SGHKS and CDR2 YYEKEE (reference sequence). The CDR3 consists of 19 residues. This CDR3 reads CASSPMADPLAGGTYEQYF. The CDR3, as DNA: TGTGCCAGCAGCCCCATGGCAGACCCTTTGGCGGGAGGAACCTACGAGCAGTACTTC.

The chain combines TRBV6-2 or TRBV6-3 with TRBJ2-7; 7 bases match TRBD2. The V gene end was trimmed by 8 bases and the J gene end by 1 base; junction bases not matched to a gene: 8. The V gene's germline CDR1 is MNHEY and CDR2 SVGEGT. The CDR3 is made up of 14 amino acids. The CDR3 nucleotides are TGTGCCAGCCGTTGGCGGGAGTTGTCCTACGAGCAGTACTTC. Translated: CASRWRELSYEQYF.

V gene TRBV14 combines with J gene TRBJ2-3; 7 bases are a match to TRBD2. Germline lookup yields CDR1 SGHDN and CDR2 FVKESK. The ends lost 4 bases at V and 6 bases at J; junction bases unmatched: 1. This CDR3 comprises 12 residues. The CDR3 DNA reads as TGTGCCAGCAGCCGGGACTACGATACGCAGTATTTT. It specifies CASSRDYDTQYF.